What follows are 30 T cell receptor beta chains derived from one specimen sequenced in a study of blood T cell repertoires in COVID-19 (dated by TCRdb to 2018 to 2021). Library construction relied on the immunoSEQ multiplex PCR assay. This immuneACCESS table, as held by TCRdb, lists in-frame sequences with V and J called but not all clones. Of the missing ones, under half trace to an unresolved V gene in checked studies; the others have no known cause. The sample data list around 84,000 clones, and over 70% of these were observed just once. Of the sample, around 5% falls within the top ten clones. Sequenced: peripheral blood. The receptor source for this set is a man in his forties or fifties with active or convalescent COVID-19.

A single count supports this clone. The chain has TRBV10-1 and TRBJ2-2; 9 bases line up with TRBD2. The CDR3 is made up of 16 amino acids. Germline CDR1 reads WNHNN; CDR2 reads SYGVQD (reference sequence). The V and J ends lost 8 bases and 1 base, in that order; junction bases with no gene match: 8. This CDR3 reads CASWETSGMNTGELFF. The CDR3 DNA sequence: TGCGCCAGCTGGGAGACTAGCGGTATGAACACCGGGGAGCTGTTTTTT.

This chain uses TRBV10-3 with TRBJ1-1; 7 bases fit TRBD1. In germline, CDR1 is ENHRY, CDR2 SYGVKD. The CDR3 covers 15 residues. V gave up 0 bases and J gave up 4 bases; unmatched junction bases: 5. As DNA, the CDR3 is TGTGCCATCAGTGAGTCAGTAGGGGGCGGCACTGAAGCTTTCTTT. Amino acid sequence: CAISESVGGGTEAFF.

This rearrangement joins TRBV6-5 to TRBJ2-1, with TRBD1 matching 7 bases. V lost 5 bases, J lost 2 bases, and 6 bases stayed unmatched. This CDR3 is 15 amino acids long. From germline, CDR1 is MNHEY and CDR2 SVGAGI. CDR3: CASSIQGVTYNEQFF. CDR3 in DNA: TGTGCCAGCAGTATCCAGGGGGTAACCTACAATGAGCAGTTCTTC.

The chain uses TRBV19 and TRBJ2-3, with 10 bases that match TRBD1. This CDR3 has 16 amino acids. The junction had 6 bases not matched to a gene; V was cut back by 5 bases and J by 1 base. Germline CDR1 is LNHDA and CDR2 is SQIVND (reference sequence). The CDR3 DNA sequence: TGTGCCAGTAGTTCGAGGACAGGGGGGGGCACAGATACGCAGTATTTT. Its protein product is CASSSRTGGGTDTQYF.

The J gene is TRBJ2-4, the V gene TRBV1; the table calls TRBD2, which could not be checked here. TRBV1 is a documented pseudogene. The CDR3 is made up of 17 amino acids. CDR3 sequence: CTSSQVGLAGTKNIQYF. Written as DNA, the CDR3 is TGCACCAGCAGCCAAGTAGGACTAGCGGGGACCAAAAACATTCAGTACTTC.

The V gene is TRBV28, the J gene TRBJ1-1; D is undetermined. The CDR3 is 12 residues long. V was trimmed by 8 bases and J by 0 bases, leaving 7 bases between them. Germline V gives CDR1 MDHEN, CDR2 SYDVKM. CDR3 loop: CASAEMNTEAFF. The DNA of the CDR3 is TGTGCCAGCGCTGAGATGAACACTGAAGCTTTCTTT.

The CDR3 reads CASSQDIGQDNSPLHF. The DNA for the CDR3 is TGCGCCAGCAGCCAAGATATCGGACAGGATAATTCACCCCTCCACTTT. This sequence joins TRBV4-1 and TRBJ1-6; TRBD1 matches at 7 bases. The V and J ends lost 0 bases and 5 bases, in that order; junction bases with no gene match: 4. The CDR3 covers 16 residues. Germline loops: CDR1 MGHRA, CDR2 YSYEKL.

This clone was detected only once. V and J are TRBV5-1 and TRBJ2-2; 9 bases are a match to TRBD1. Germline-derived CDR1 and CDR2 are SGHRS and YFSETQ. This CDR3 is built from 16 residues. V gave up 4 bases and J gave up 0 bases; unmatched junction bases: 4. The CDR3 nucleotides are TGCGCCAGCAGCCCCAGACAGGGGGCGAACACCGGGGAGCTGTTTTTT. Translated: CASSPRQGANTGELFF.

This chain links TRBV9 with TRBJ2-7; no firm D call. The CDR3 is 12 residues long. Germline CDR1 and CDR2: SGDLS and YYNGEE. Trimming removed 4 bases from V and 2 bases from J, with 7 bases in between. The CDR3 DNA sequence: TGTGCCAGCAGCCAGACACCCTACGAGCAGTACTTC. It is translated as CASSQTPYEQYF.

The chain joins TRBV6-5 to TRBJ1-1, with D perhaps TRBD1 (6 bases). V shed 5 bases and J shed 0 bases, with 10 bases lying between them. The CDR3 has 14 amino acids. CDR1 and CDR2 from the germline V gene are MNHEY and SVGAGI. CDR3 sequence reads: CASSRTAMNTEAFF. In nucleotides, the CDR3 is TGTGCCAGCAGTCGGACAGCCATGAACACTGAAGCTTTCTTT.

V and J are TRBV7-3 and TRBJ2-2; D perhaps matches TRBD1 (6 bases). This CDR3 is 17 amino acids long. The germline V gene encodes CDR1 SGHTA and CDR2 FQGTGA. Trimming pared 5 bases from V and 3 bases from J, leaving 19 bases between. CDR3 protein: CASSPQQGNSDTGELFF. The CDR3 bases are TGTGCCAGCAGCCCCCAGCAGGGGAACAGTGACACCGGGGAGCTGTTTTTT.

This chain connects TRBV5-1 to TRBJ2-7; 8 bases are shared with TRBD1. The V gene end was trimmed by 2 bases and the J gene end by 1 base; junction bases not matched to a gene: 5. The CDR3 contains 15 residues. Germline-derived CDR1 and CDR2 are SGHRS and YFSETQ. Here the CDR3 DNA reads TGCGCCAGCAGCTTTACAGGGGGGCCATCCTACGAGCAGTACTTC. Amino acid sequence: CASSFTGGPSYEQYF.

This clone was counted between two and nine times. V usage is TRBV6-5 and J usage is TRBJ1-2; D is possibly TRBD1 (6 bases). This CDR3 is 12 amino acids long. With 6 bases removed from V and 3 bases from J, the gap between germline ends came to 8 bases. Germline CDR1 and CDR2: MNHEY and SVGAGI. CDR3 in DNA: TGTGCCAGCAGACAGGGTCACTATGGCTACACCTTC. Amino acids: CASRQGHYGYTF.

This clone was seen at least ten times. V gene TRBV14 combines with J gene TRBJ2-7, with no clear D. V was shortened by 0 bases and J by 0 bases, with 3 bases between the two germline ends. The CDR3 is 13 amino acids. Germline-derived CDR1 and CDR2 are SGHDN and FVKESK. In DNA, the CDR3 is TGTGCCAGCAGCCAAGACGGCTCCTACGAGCAGTACTTC. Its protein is CASSQDGSYEQYF.

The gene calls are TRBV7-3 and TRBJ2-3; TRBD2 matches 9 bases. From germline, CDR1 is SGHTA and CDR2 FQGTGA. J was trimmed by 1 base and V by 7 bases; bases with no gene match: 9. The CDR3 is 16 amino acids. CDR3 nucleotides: TGTGCCAGCACCCGCGCGGGCGGGGGGGGCACAGATACGCAGTATTTT. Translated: CASTRAGGGGTDTQYF.

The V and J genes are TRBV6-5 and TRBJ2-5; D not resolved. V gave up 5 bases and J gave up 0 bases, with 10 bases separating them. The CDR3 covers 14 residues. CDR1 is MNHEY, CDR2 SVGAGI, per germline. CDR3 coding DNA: TGTGCCAGCAGTCGCTCAGCGAACCAAGAGACCCAGTACTTC. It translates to CASSRSANQETQYF.

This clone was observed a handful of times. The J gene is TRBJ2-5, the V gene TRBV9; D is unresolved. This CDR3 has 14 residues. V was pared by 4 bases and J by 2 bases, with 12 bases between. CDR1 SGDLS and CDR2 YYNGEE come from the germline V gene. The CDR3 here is CASSRASLQETQYF. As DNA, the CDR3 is TGTGCCAGCAGCCGCGCTAGTCTTCAAGAGACCCAGTACTTC.

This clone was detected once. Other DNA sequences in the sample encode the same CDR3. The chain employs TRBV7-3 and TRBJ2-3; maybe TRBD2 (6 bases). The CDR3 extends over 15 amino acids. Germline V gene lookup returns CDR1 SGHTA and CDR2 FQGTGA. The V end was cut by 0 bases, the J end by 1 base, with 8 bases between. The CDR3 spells CASSLTGGRTDTQYF. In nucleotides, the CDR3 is TGTGCCAGCAGCTTAACGGGGGGACGCACAGATACGCAGTATTTT.

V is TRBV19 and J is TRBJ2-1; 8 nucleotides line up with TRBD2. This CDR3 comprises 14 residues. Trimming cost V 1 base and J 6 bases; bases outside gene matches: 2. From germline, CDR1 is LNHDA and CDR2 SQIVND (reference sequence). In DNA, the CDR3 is TGTGCCAGTAGTATAGCGGGGGGGCTCAATGAGCAGTTCTTC. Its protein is CASSIAGGLNEQFF.

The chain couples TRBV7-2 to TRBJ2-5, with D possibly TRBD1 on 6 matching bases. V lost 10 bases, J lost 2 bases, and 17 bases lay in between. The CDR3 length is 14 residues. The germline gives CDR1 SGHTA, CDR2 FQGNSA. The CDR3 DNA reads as TGTGCCACCTCCCAAGGACAGATTCAAGAGACCCAGTACTTC. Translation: CATSQGQIQETQYF.

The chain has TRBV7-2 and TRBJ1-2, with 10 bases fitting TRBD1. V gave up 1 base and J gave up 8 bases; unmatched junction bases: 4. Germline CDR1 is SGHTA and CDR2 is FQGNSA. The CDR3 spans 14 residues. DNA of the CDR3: TGTGCCAGCAGCTTAGGCGGGACAGGGGACGGCTACACCTTC. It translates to CASSLGGTGDGYTF.

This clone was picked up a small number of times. CDR3 residues: CASSGGVNQPQHF. The CDR3, as DNA: TGTGCCAGCAGCGGAGGGGTAAATCAGCCCCAGCATTTT. The rearrangement uses TRBV11-1 and TRBJ1-5, with D perhaps TRBD1 (5 bases). The CDR3 contains 13 residues. Germline V gene data show CDR1 as SGHAT and CDR2 as FQDESV (reference sequence). The V end was cut by 5 bases, the J end by 4 bases, with 9 bases between.

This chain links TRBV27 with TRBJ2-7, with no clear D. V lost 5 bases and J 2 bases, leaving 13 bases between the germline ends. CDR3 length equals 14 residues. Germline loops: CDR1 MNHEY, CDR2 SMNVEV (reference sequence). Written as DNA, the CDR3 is TGTGCCAGCAGTCCTCTCAACAGCCCCTACGAGCAGTACTTC. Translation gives CASSPLNSPYEQYF.

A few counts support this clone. DNA for the CDR3: TGTGCCAGTAACCGGGGGGCCCAACTCTCTGGAAACACCATATATTTT. Its protein is CASNRGAQLSGNTIYF. The chain is built from TRBV19 and TRBJ1-3; the D gene is possibly TRBD1 (6 bases). V was trimmed by 7 bases and J by 0 bases, leaving 16 bases between them. The CDR3 contains 16 residues. Germline-derived CDR1 and CDR2 are LNHDA and SQIVND (reference sequence).

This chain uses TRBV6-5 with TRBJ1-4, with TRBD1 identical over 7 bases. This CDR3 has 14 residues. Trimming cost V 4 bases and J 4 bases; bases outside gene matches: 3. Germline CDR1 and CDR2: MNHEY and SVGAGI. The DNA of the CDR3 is TGTGCCAGCAGTTCCGACAGGGTTAATGAAAAACTGTTTTTT. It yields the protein CASSSDRVNEKLFF.

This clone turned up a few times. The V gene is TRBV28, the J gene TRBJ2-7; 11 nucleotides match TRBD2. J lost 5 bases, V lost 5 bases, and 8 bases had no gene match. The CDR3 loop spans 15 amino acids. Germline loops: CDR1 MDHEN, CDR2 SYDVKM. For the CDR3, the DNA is TGTGCCAGCAGTCCCAGTAGCGGGGGGGCCGACGAGCAGTACTTC. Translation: CASSPSSGGADEQYF. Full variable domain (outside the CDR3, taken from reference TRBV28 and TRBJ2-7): DVKVTQSSRYLVKRTGEKVFLECVQDMDHENMFWYRQDPGLGLRLIYFSYDVKMKEKGDIPEGYSVSREKKERFSLILESASTNQTSMYLCASSPSSGGADEQYFGPGTRLTVT.

The CDR3 nucleotides read TGTGCCAGTAGCCCCGGGGGGGAGCGGGGGAAAGATACGCAGTATTTT. Its protein is CASSPGGERGKDTQYF. This chain links TRBV19 with TRBJ2-3, with 8 positions matching TRBD2. The CDR3 extends over 16 amino acids. The J segment lost 5 bases and the V segment lost 6 bases, leaving 13 bases of the junction unmatched. From germline, CDR1 is LNHDA and CDR2 SQIVND (reference sequence).

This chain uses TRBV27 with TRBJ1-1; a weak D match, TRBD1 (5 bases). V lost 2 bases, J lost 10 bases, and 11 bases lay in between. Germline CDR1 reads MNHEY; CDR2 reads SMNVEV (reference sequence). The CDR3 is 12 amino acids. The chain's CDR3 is CASSLVGGSAFF. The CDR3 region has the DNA TGTGCCAGCAGTTTAGTGGGGGGATCAGCTTTCTTT.

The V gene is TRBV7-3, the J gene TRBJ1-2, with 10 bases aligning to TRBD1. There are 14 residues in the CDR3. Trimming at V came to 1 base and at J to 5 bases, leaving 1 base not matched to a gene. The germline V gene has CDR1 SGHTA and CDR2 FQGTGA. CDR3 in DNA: TGTGCCAGCAGCTTAATGGGACAGGGGTATGGCTACACCTTC. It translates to CASSLMGQGYGYTF.

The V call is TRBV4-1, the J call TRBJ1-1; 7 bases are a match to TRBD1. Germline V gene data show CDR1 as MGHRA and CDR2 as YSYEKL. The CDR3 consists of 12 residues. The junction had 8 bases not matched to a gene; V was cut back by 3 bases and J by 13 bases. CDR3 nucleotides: TGCGCCAGCAGCCATCCCGGGACAGAGGGTTTCTTT. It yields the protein CASSHPGTEGFF.